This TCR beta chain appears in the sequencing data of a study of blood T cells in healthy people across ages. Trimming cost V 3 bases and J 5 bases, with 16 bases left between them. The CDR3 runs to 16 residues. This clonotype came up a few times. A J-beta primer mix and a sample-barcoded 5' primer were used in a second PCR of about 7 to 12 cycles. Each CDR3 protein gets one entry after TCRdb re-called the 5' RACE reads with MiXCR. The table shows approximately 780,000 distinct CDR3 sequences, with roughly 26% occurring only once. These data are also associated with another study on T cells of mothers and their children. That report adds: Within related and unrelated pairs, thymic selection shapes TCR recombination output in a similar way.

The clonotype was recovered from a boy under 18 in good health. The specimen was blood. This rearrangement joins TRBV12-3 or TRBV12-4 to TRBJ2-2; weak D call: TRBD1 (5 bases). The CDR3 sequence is CASSLGTGRWTGELFF. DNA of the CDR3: TGTGCCAGCAGTTTGGGAACAGGCAGGTGGACCGGGGAGCTGTTTTTT.